Presented here are 29 T cell receptor beta chains from one specimen sequenced in a study of T cell responses to AZD1222 COVID-19 vaccine. TCRdb's table, derived via immunoSEQ multiplex PCR, lists solely in-frame clones and lacks some. The data hold more than 95,000 clones, with over 75% observed a single time. Sequencing used peripheral blood, obtained on day 0 of AZD1222 vaccination. The receptors come from an adult in good health.

The J gene is TRBJ2-5, the V gene TRBV4-3, with D possibly being TRBD2 (7 bases). The CDR3 loop spans 15 amino acids. Trimming took off 5 bases at V and 5 bases at J, with 18 bases between the two ends. Germline V gene sequence: CDR1 LGHNA, CDR2 YSLEER. The CDR3 reads CASSLVGGPRETQYF. DNA for the CDR3: TGCGCCAGCAGCTTGGTGGGGGGGCCGCGGGAGACCCAGTACTTC.

This clone was recorded only once. This rearrangement joins TRBV4-3 to TRBJ2-7, with D possibly called TRBD1 or TRBD2 (6 bases each). With 1 base removed from V and 0 bases from J, the gap between germline ends came to 10 bases. The CDR3 is 15 amino acids. From germline, CDR1 is LGHNA and CDR2 YSLEER. The CDR3 is CASSQVEGGSYEQYF. The CDR3 DNA follows: TGCGCCAGCAGCCAAGTGGAGGGGGGCTCCTACGAGCAGTACTTC.

This rearrangement joins TRBV7-8 to TRBJ1-5; 9 nucleotides agree with TRBD1. The junction had 10 bases not matched to a gene; V was cut back by 1 base and J by 6 bases. The CDR3 covers 17 residues. The germline CDR1 and CDR2 sequences are SGHVS and FQNEAQ. CDR3 bases: TGTGCCAGCAGCTTAGAGGGACAGGGTTTTGGGTTTCAGCCCCAGCATTTT. This gives the protein CASSLEGQGFGFQPQHF. Full variable domain (outside the CDR3, taken from reference TRBV7-8 and TRBJ1-5): GAGVSQSPRYKVAKRGQDVALRCDPISGHVSLFWYQQALGQGPEFLTYFQNEAQLDKSGLPSDRFFAERPEGSVSTLKIQRTQQEDSAVYLCASSLEGQGFGFQPQHFGDGTRLSIL.

V is TRBV4-3 and J is TRBJ2-3; 11 bases match TRBD2. The germline V gene has CDR1 LGHNA and CDR2 YSLEER. The V and J ends lost 0 bases and 1 base, in that order; junction bases with no gene match: 0. The length of the CDR3 is 16 residues. CDR3 amino acids: CASSQELAGGTDTQYF. The CDR3 nucleotides are TGCGCCAGCAGCCAAGAACTAGCGGGAGGCACAGATACGCAGTATTTT.

The rearrangement joins TRBV5-6 to TRBJ1-2; 7 bases align to TRBD1. This CDR3 comprises 13 residues. V dropped 5 bases and J dropped 4; count of bases not matched to a gene: 5. Germline CDR1 SGHDT, CDR2 YYEEEE. The CDR3 here is CASRPTGLYGYTF. The DNA for the CDR3 is TGTGCCAGCAGGCCGACAGGGCTCTATGGCTACACCTTC.

A few counts support this clone. The gene calls are TRBV4-2 and TRBJ1-1, with TRBD1 identical over 10 bases. V dropped 1 base and J dropped 4; count of bases not matched to a gene: 15. The CDR3 spans 19 residues. Germline V gives CDR1 LGHNA, CDR2 YNFKEQ. This CDR3 reads CASSQGWIRTGGSGTEAFF. In nucleotides, the CDR3 is TGTGCCAGCAGCCAAGGATGGATAAGGACAGGGGGTTCGGGCACTGAAGCTTTCTTT.

The chain employs TRBV9 and TRBJ1-1, with no clear D. Trimming took 0 bases from V and 8 from J, leaving 17 bases between them. Germline V lookup: CDR1 SGDLS, CDR2 YYNGEE. This CDR3 contains 15 residues. CDR3 amino acids: CASSVEWGGLSEAFF. The DNA of the CDR3 is TGTGCCAGCAGCGTAGAATGGGGTGGGTTGAGCGAAGCTTTCTTT.

The chain combines TRBV6-6 with TRBJ2-1; D may be TRBD1 (5 bases). Per the germline V gene, CDR1 is MNHNY and CDR2 is SVGAGI (reference sequence). There are 16 residues in the CDR3. Deletions cut 5 bases from V and 1 base from J, with 15 bases between. CDR3 loop: CASSITGLGSYNEQFF. As DNA, the CDR3 is TGTGCCAGCAGTATCACAGGATTGGGTTCCTACAATGAGCAGTTCTTC.

This chain connects TRBV4-1 to TRBJ1-5, with D tentatively TRBD1 (6 bases). The V end lost 4 bases, the J end lost 11 bases, and 21 bases lay between the germline ends. This CDR3 region has 15 residues. Germline lookup yields CDR1 MGHRA and CDR2 YSYEKL. The CDR3 reads CASSPRDTRSESQHF. The CDR3 DNA sequence: TGCGCCAGCAGCCCCCGGGACACAAGGTCAGAGTCCCAGCATTTT.

This clone was detected a few times. This chain joins TRBV5-1 and TRBJ1-6; unclear D gene. Looked up from germline, CDR1 is SGHRS and CDR2 is YFSETQ. The CDR3 sequence is 13 residues long. V was cut by 5 bases and J by 7 bases, with 10 bases left in between. CDR3: CASRPQTNSPLHF. CDR3 DNA: TGCGCCAGCAGGCCACAGACCAATTCACCCCTCCACTTT.

This clone was detected once. The chain recombines TRBV7-2 with TRBJ1-5; 10 nucleotides match TRBD1. Unmatched junction bases numbered 11, after V lost 6 bases and J lost 6 bases. The CDR3 is 16 residues long. CDR1 is SGHTA and CDR2 is FQGNSA in the germline V gene. CDR3 in DNA: TGTGCCAGCAGTAAAACCGACAGGGGGCGATTTCAGCCCCAGCATTTT. Translation gives CASSKTDRGRFQPQHF.

This clone was picked up a small number of times. This rearrangement joins TRBV5-1 to TRBJ1-3; D gene uncertain. Trimming pared 0 bases from V and 0 bases from J, leaving 10 bases between. The CDR3 is 16 amino acids. Germline lookup yields CDR1 SGHRS and CDR2 YFSETQ. CDR3 nucleotides: TGCGCCAGCAGCTTGGCCGGATCCCTCTCTGGAAACACCATATATTTT. Its protein is CASSLAGSLSGNTIYF.

The rearrangement uses TRBV10-2 and TRBJ2-7; 12 bases map to TRBD1. Looked up from germline, CDR1 is WSHSY and CDR2 is SAAADI. This CDR3 contains 13 residues. V lost 6 bases to trimming and J lost 9 bases; unmatched junction nucleotides: 6. CDR3 coding DNA: TGCGCCAGCAGGGGACAGGGGGCCGGAGTGCAGTACTTC. Translating it yields CASRGQGAGVQYF.

This sequence joins TRBV7-9 and TRBJ1-1; D possibly corresponds to TRBD1 (6 bases). The CDR3 is made up of 15 amino acids. The germline gives CDR1 SEHNR, CDR2 FQNEAQ (reference sequence). Trimming took 2 bases from V and 3 from J, leaving 13 bases between them. CDR3 protein: CASSLSSGADTEAFF. The CDR3 coding sequence is TGTGCCAGCAGCTTATCGTCAGGGGCCGACACTGAAGCTTTCTTT.

The genes are TRBV28 and TRBJ2-7; either TRBD1 or TRBD2 may supply D (5 bases each). Germline loops: CDR1 MDHEN, CDR2 SYDVKM. CDR3 size: 13 residues. The V gene lost 3 bases and the J gene lost 7 bases, with 13 bases spanning the gap. The CDR3 sequence is CASSLGVPGEQYF. DNA of the CDR3: TGTGCCAGCAGTTTGGGGGTTCCTGGGGAGCAGTACTTC.

This chain links TRBV2 with TRBJ2-1; unclear D gene. Trimming stripped 1 base from V and 0 bases from J, with 4 bases between. In germline, CDR1 is SNHLY, CDR2 FYNNEI. The CDR3 is 14 amino acids. In DNA form, the CDR3 reads TGTGCCAGCAGTGAAGATCGCTCCTACAATGAGCAGTTCTTC. It codes for CASSEDRSYNEQFF.

The chain recombines TRBV28 with TRBJ1-3; D is uncertain. The CDR3 spans 13 residues. Trimming left V 3 bases short and J 4 bases short, with 7 bases between. Germline CDR1 reads MDHEN; CDR2 reads SYDVKM. The CDR3 bases are TGTGCCAGCAGTTTGGCGGAGGGAAACACCATATATTTT. Amino acid sequence: CASSLAEGNTIYF.

The chain carries TRBV28 and TRBJ2-1; 12 positions agree with TRBD2. V was clipped by 5 bases and J by 9 bases; unmatched bases: 11. Germline V lookup: CDR1 MDHEN, CDR2 SYDVKM. The CDR3 totals 16 residues. CDR3: CASSPLASGRAGEQFF. The CDR3 coding sequence is TGTGCCAGCAGTCCCCTCGCTAGCGGGAGGGCCGGTGAGCAGTTCTTC.

V is TRBV29-1 and J is TRBJ2-7; 8 bases are shared with TRBD1. CDR1 is SQVTM and CDR2 is ANQGSEA in the germline V gene. V was clipped by 6 bases and J by 6 bases; unmatched bases: 10. There are 13 residues in the CDR3. Here the CDR3 reads CSVGDRGHGEQYF. For the CDR3, the DNA is TGCAGCGTCGGTGACAGGGGTCATGGCGAGCAGTACTTC.

The J gene is TRBJ1-1, the V gene TRBV7-9; D unclear. Germline V gene lookup returns CDR1 SEHNR and CDR2 FQNEAQ (reference sequence). Trimming removed 0 bases from V and 3 bases from J, with 11 bases in between. The CDR3 loop spans 15 amino acids. In DNA form, the CDR3 reads TGTGCCAGCAGCTTAGCCTACGGACGGGACACTGAAGCTTTCTTT. Its translation is CASSLAYGRDTEAFF. Together with reference TRBV7-9 and TRBJ1-1, the CDR3 gives the full variable domain: DTGVSQNPRHKITKRGQNVTFRCDPISEHNRLYWYRQTLGQGPEFLTYFQNEAQLEKSRLLSDRFSAERPKGSFSTLEIQRTEQGDSAMYLCASSLAYGRDTEAFFGQGTRLTVV.

The chain carries TRBV19 and TRBJ2-7, with TRBD1 identical over 7 bases. V trimming: 5 bases; J trimming: 2 bases; junction bases outside the gene matches: 9. Germline CDR1 reads LNHDA; CDR2 reads SQIVND (reference sequence). The CDR3 totals 15 residues. The CDR3 bases are TGTGCCAGTAGTCTCCAGGGGGTGGCGACCTACGAGCAGTACTTC. It codes for CASSLQGVATYEQYF.

V usage is TRBV2 and J usage is TRBJ1-2; D remains ambiguous. The CDR3 sequence is 12 residues long. V lost 2 bases, J lost 5 bases, and 6 bases lay in between. Germline loops: CDR1 SNHLY, CDR2 FYNNEI. CDR3 DNA sequence: TGTGCCAGCAGTGAAACCCAGTATGGCTACACCTTC. Residues: CASSETQYGYTF.

This CDR3 is CASSQVVRRRGGLTDTQYF. The DNA of the CDR3 is TGCGCCAGCAGCCAAGTCGTCAGGAGGCGGGGGGGCTTAACAGATACGCAGTATTTT. The chain has TRBV4-1 and TRBJ2-3; 9 bases are shared with TRBD2. Per germline, CDR1 MGHRA and CDR2 YSYEKL. The CDR3 runs to 19 residues. The V gene end was trimmed by 1 base and the J gene end by 3 bases; junction bases not matched to a gene: 14.

The V gene is TRBV28, the J gene TRBJ1-2, with D uncertain. V lost 7 bases and J lost 1, with 19 bases in between. Per germline, CDR1 MDHEN and CDR2 SYDVKM. The CDR3 runs 16 residues. CDR3 sequence (DNA): TGTGCCAGCACCCCTAATTGGGCAGTCAATAACTATGGCTACACCTTC. Translation gives CASTPNWAVNNYGYTF.

V gene TRBV18 combines with J gene TRBJ1-5; 7 bases are shared with TRBD1. The CDR3 has 15 residues. J lost 5 bases, V lost 3 bases, and 7 bases had no gene match. Germline V gene data show CDR1 as KGHSH and CDR2 as LQKENI. Here the CDR3 reads CASSPSGTEDQPQHF. DNA of the CDR3: TGTGCCAGCTCACCCTCCGGGACAGAAGATCAGCCCCAGCATTTT.

This clone was seen a handful of times. The rearrangement links TRBV7-8 to TRBJ1-5; TRBD1 is a possible D gene (6 bases). The CDR3 runs to 15 residues. Trimming removed 2 bases from V and 7 bases from J, with 15 bases in between. The germline V gene has CDR1 SGHVS and CDR2 FQNEAQ. The CDR3 here is CASSLFQGTGQPQHF. CDR3 in DNA: TGTGCCAGCAGCTTATTTCAGGGGACGGGGCAGCCCCAGCATTTT. The full variable domain, its missing parts supplied by reference TRBV7-8 and TRBJ1-5, is GAGVSQSPRYKVAKRGQDVALRCDPISGHVSLFWYQQALGQGPEFLTYFQNEAQLDKSGLPSDRFFAERPEGSVSTLKIQRTQQEDSAVYLCASSLFQGTGQPQHFGDGTRLSIL.

This clone occurred a few times. The genes are TRBV11-1 and TRBJ2-1; 8 positions match TRBD1. The CDR3 has 13 residues. The germline V gene encodes CDR1 SGHAT and CDR2 FQDESV (reference sequence). Unmatched junction bases numbered 4, after V lost 5 bases and J lost 7 bases. The DNA for the CDR3 is TGTGCCAGCAGCGACAGGGGAGCTAATGAGCAGTTCTTC. Its protein product is CASSDRGANEQFF.

The V and J genes are TRBV20-1 and TRBJ2-1, with unresolved D. Germline CDR1 and CDR2: DFQATT and SNEGSKA (reference sequence). With 6 bases removed from V and 4 bases from J, the gap between germline ends came to 4 bases. The CDR3 runs 10 residues. CDR3 in DNA: TGCAGTGCGGAATACAATGAGCAGTTCTTC. Translating gives CSAEYNEQFF.

The genes are TRBV6-4 and TRBJ2-3; TRBD2 matches at 7 bases. The CDR3 runs to 17 residues. V lost 0 bases, J lost 0 bases, and 6 bases stayed unmatched. Germline V gene data show CDR1 as MRHNA and CDR2 as SNTAGT. The CDR3 loop is CASSDSTERGSTDTQYF. CDR3 DNA sequence: TGTGCCAGCAGTGACTCGACCGAGCGGGGAAGCACAGATACGCAGTATTTT.